A single sample gave rise to the 20 T cell receptor beta chains below, sequenced in a study of blood T cell repertoires in COVID-19. Assay: immunoSEQ multiplex PCR; the TCRdb copy retains only in-frame clones and omits some. The sample has about 77,000 clones, roughly three quarters seen once; the top ten hold approximately 16%. Material for sequencing was peripheral blood. The receptors originated from a man between 65 and 85 years old with active or convalescent COVID-19.

J is TRBJ2-1 and V is TRBV10-3, with 10 bases matching TRBD1. This CDR3 region has 14 residues. Germline lookup yields CDR1 ENHRY and CDR2 SYGVKD. Trimming took 10 bases from V and 7 from J; bases not matched to a gene: 10. DNA for the CDR3: TGTGCCACAACGCCGGGACAGGGGCGGAATGAGCAGTTCTTC. Translation: CATTPGQGRNEQFF.

V gene TRBV5-1 combines with J gene TRBJ2-7; tentatively, D is TRBD2 (5 bases). Germline loops: CDR1 SGHRS, CDR2 YFSETQ. Trimming took 5 bases from V and 6 from J, leaving 15 bases between them. This CDR3 region has 13 residues. The CDR3 nucleotides are TGCGCCAGCAGGATCTCCGACGAGGGCGAGCAGTACTTC. It encodes CASRISDEGEQYF. The variable domain in full, with the rest retrieved from reference TRBV5-1 and TRBJ2-7, is KAGVTQTPRYLIKTRGQQVTLSCSPISGHRSVSWYQQTPGQGLQFLFEYFSETQRNKGNFPGRFSGRQFSNSRSEMNVSTLELGDSALYLCASRISDEGEQYFGPGTRLTVT.

This clone was recorded only once. This sequence joins TRBV2 and TRBJ1-5; D gene ambiguous. This CDR3 has 14 residues. V dropped 6 bases and J dropped 0 bases, with 9 bases sitting between them. CDR1 and CDR2 from the germline V gene are SNHLY and FYNNEI. CDR3 loop: CASRATDSNQPQHF. In nucleotides, the CDR3 is TGTGCCAGCAGAGCCACAGATAGCAATCAGCCCCAGCATTTT.

This clone showed up just once. This chain links TRBV6-5 with TRBJ1-3; D gene unclear. V lost 6 bases to trimming and J lost 0 bases, with 9 bases between them. Looked up from germline, CDR1 is MNHEY and CDR2 is SVGAGI. The CDR3 covers 14 residues. CDR3 loop: CASSRGTSGNTIYF. CDR3 DNA: TGTGCCAGCAGCCGCGGAACCTCTGGAAACACCATATATTTT.

This chain uses TRBV5-4 with TRBJ1-6; 10 bases align to TRBD1. J lost 9 bases, V lost 4 bases, and 4 bases had no gene match. In germline, CDR1 is SGHNT, CDR2 YYREEE (reference sequence). The CDR3 sequence is 14 residues long. This chain's CDR3 is CASSLRDRGSPLHF. CDR3 nucleotide sequence: TGTGCCAGCAGCCTCCGGGACAGGGGTTCACCCCTCCACTTT.

A remark on this clone: An end of the junction does not agree with germline; a read error may underlie this. V and J are TRBV4-1 and TRBJ2-1; 8 bases align to TRBD2. Per the germline V gene, CDR1 is MGHRA and CDR2 is YSYEKL. The CDR3 runs 16 residues. The CDR3 loop is CASSKEGVAGYNEQFF. The CDR3 DNA reads as TGCGCCAGCAGCAAAGAAGGGGTAGCGGGGTACAATGAGCAGTTCTTC.

This clone has only one observation. The chain employs TRBV2 and TRBJ2-4, with a possible D match to TRBD2 (6 bases). Germline CDR1 and CDR2: SNHLY and FYNNEI. Trimming pared 7 bases from V and 13 bases from J, leaving 14 bases between. There are 11 residues in the CDR3. CDR3 residues: CASTQGREQYF. CDR3 coding DNA: TGTGCCAGCACCCAAGGGCGGGAACAGTACTTC. Using reference TRBV2 and TRBJ2-4 for the parts outside the CDR3, the full variable domain is EPEVTQTPSHQVTQMGQEVILRCVPISNHLYFYWYRQILGQKVEFLVSFYNNEISEKSEIFDDQFSVERPDGSNFTLKIRSTKLEDSAMYFCASTQGREQYFGAGTRLSVL.

This clone was recorded many times. The chain couples TRBV7-2 to TRBJ2-3, with 7 positions matching TRBD1. Germline CDR1 and CDR2: SGHTA and FQGNSA. The CDR3 runs 15 residues. V lost 6 bases, J lost 3 bases, and 9 bases stayed unmatched. CDR3 bases: TGTGCCAGCAGTCTACAGGGGATGGAAACAGATACGCAGTATTTT. This gives the protein CASSLQGMETDTQYF.

The chain has TRBV6-5 and TRBJ2-1; TRBD2 aligns across 11 bases. V lost 4 bases to trimming and J lost 9 bases; unmatched junction nucleotides: 5. The CDR3 runs 14 residues. In germline, CDR1 is MNHEY, CDR2 SVGAGI. This chain's CDR3 is CASSSLAGGTEQFF. Here the CDR3 DNA reads TGTGCCAGCAGTTCTCTAGCGGGGGGAACTGAGCAGTTCTTC.

The CDR3 bases are TGTGCCAGCTCAGACAGGGGGTCGGCTAATGAAAAACTGTTTTTT. Protein: CASSDRGSANEKLFF. The chain couples TRBV9 to TRBJ1-4; 9 bases agree with TRBD1. V gave up 7 bases and J gave up 3 bases; unmatched junction bases: 7. There are 15 residues in the CDR3. CDR1 SGDLS and CDR2 YYNGEE come from the germline V gene.

The chain links TRBV6-5 to TRBJ2-6, with 8 bases matching TRBD1. V was pared by 9 bases and J by 1 base, with 5 bases of the junction left unmatched. The CDR3 sequence is 15 residues long. CDR1 is MNHEY, CDR2 SVGAGI, per germline. The CDR3 DNA sequence: TGTGCCAGTATGACAGGGGATTCTGGGGCCAACGTCCTGACTTTC. It is translated as CASMTGDSGANVLTF.

This sequence joins TRBV29-1 and TRBJ2-5; D is possibly TRBD2 (5 bases). The CDR3 runs to 13 residues. Trimming pared 7 bases from V and 6 bases from J, leaving 18 bases between. Germline lookup yields CDR1 SQVTM and CDR2 ANQGSEA. The CDR3 sequence: CSASLDTGKTQYF. The DNA for the CDR3 is TGCAGCGCTTCGCTTGATACGGGGAAGACCCAGTACTTC.

This clone came up once. The gene calls are TRBV28 and TRBJ1-2; D is unclear. The CDR3 is made up of 11 amino acids. Germline CDR1 MDHEN, CDR2 SYDVKM. V was cut by 6 bases and J by 9 bases, with 11 bases left in between. CDR3 nucleotide sequence: TGTGCCAGCAGCTATTATGCGAGCTACACCTTC. This sequence encodes CASSYYASYTF.

The chain combines TRBV19 with TRBJ1-1; tentatively, D is TRBD1 (5 bases). The germline V gene encodes CDR1 LNHDA and CDR2 SQIVND (reference sequence). Trimming stripped 5 bases from V and 4 bases from J, with 14 bases between. This CDR3 has 14 amino acids. CDR3 amino acids: CASSPTARATEAFF. The CDR3 DNA reads as TGTGCCAGTAGTCCTACCGCCAGGGCCACTGAAGCTTTCTTT.

This clone was recorded once. This chain joins TRBV27 and TRBJ2-1, with a possible D match to TRBD1 (5 bases). This CDR3 has 15 amino acids. Trimming shortened V by 0 bases and J by 5 bases, and 11 bases separated the two germline ends. Germline V CDR1 and CDR2: MNHEY, SMNVEV (reference sequence). CDR3 sequence: CASSLSAGRHNEQFF. CDR3 in DNA: TGTGCCAGCAGTTTATCGGCAGGGCGGCACAATGAGCAGTTCTTC.

V gene TRBV5-1 combines with J gene TRBJ1-4; weak D call: TRBD1 (5 bases). V lost 5 bases to trimming and J lost 6 bases, with 14 bases between them. The germline V gene has CDR1 SGHRS and CDR2 YFSETQ. The CDR3 has 14 residues. This chain's CDR3 is CASSPRQGDEKLFF. The CDR3 nucleotides read TGCGCCAGCAGTCCCCGCCAGGGCGATGAAAAACTGTTTTTT.

This chain links TRBV19 with TRBJ1-1; possible D gene TRBD1, 5 bases. Trimming cost V 8 bases and J 10 bases, with 14 bases left between them. This CDR3 is built from 11 residues. Germline V gene sequence: CDR1 LNHDA, CDR2 SQIVND (reference sequence). The CDR3 sequence is CASWSRTRAFF. The CDR3 bases are TGTGCCAGTTGGTCTCGGACAAGAGCTTTCTTT.

The chain couples TRBV19 to TRBJ1-6; the D is unclear. V was pared by 6 bases and J by 7 bases, with 10 bases between. CDR1 is LNHDA, CDR2 SQIVND, per germline (reference sequence). This CDR3 is built from 13 residues. In DNA, the CDR3 is TGTGCCAGTAGCTCTAACAGAAATTCACCCCTCCACTTT. Translated, it gives CASSSNRNSPLHF.

The V call is TRBV5-1, the J call TRBJ2-2; perhaps TRBD2 as D (5 bases). Germline V gives CDR1 SGHRS, CDR2 YFSETQ. Trimming cost V 2 bases and J 6 bases, with 14 bases left between them. The CDR3 loop spans 15 amino acids. The CDR3 protein is CASSLEPGVAGELFF. The CDR3 bases are TGCGCCAGCAGCTTAGAGCCCGGGGTGGCCGGGGAGCTGTTTTTT.

The sample holds one count of this clone. V is TRBV5-5 and J is TRBJ1-1, with D possibly being TRBD1 (6 bases). Trimming left V 4 bases short and J 8 bases short, with 15 bases between. There are 13 residues in the CDR3. CDR1 is SGHKS and CDR2 is YYEKEE in the germline V gene (reference sequence). The CDR3 is CASSRAPQGEAFF. Here the CDR3 DNA reads TGTGCCAGCAGCCGGGCCCCTCAGGGGGAAGCTTTCTTT.